One sample yielded the 26 T cell receptor beta chains listed below, sequenced in a study of blood T cells in healthy people across ages. Sample-barcoded 5' priming and a J-beta primer mix drove a second PCR of about 6 to 12 cycles. Each CDR3 protein gets one entry after TCRdb re-called the 5' RACE reads with MiXCR. The table shows about 2 million distinct CDR3 sequences, with roughly 50% occurring only once. The sequenced material came from blood. The receptors were gathered from a woman between 40 and 55 years old in good health.

A few counts support this clonotype. V is TRBV7-2 and J is TRBJ2-5; 8 positions agree with TRBD2. Germline CDR1 reads SGHTA; CDR2 reads FQGNSA. V was pared by 1 base and J by 5 bases, with 6 bases of the junction left unmatched. The CDR3 has 15 residues. The chain's CDR3 is CASSLGPGGWETQYF. CDR3 nucleotides: TGTGCCAGCAGCTTAGGTCCGGGGGGGTGGGAGACCCAGTACTTC.

The chain combines TRBV7-2 with TRBJ2-1; the D gene is possibly TRBD2 (6 bases). V was clipped by 2 bases and J by 6 bases, with 17 bases between them. CDR3 length: 16 residues. The V gene's germline CDR1 is SGHTA and CDR2 FQGNSA. The CDR3 is CASSLTRVLASNEQFF. For the CDR3, the DNA is TGTGCCAGCAGCTTAACAAGGGTACTAGCCTCCAATGAGCAGTTCTTC.

The rearrangement joins TRBV20-1 to TRBJ2-7; possibly TRBD1 for D (6 bases). The germline V gene encodes CDR1 DFQATT and CDR2 SNEGSKA (reference sequence). This CDR3 spans 13 amino acids. The V and J ends lost 7 bases and 4 bases respectively, with 17 bases between them. CDR3 sequence reads: CSVQGHRGYEQYF. CDR3 nucleotides: TGCAGTGTTCAGGGACACCGGGGTTACGAGCAGTACTTC.

The chain carries TRBV27 and TRBJ1-2, with 12 bases identical to TRBD1. The germline gives CDR1 MNHEY, CDR2 SMNVEV (reference sequence). The ends lost 6 bases at V and 7 bases at J; junction bases unmatched: 15. The CDR3 loop spans 17 amino acids. Here the CDR3 reads CASRQGQGAPKLGGYTF. The DNA of the CDR3 is TGTGCCAGCAGACAGGGACAGGGGGCGCCGAAACTGGGTGGCTACACCTTC.

This clonotype was recorded a few times. The chain links TRBV28 to TRBJ2-5, with D possibly being TRBD1 (6 bases). The germline V gene encodes CDR1 MDHEN and CDR2 SYDVKM. Trimming stripped 4 bases from V and 0 bases from J, with 18 bases between. The CDR3 extends over 17 amino acids. The CDR3 loop reads CASSSYRVLSYQETQYF. Here the CDR3 DNA reads TGTGCCAGCAGTTCCTACAGGGTATTATCGTACCAAGAGACCCAGTACTTC.

The chain couples TRBV12-3 or TRBV12-4 to TRBJ2-4; no clear D. This CDR3 spans 13 amino acids. V was clipped by 8 bases and J by 11 bases, with 19 bases between them. In DNA, the CDR3 is TGTGCCAGCCTAGGTGGGGAAGATACATTTCAGTACTTC. It is translated as CASLGGEDTFQYF.

The genes are TRBV29-1 and TRBJ2-3; the match to TRBD1 covers 9 bases. V dropped 5 bases and J dropped 2; count of bases not matched to a gene: 8. The germline gives CDR1 SQVTM, CDR2 ANQGSEA. The CDR3 extends over 15 amino acids. Written as DNA, the CDR3 is TGCAGCGTTACCACAGGGGGCAAGATCACAGATACGCAGTATTTT. Its translation is CSVTTGGKITDTQYF.

This clonotype has just a few counts. The chain carries TRBV12-3 or TRBV12-4 and TRBJ1-6; 7 bases are shared with TRBD1. The trim removed 5 bases at V and 11 bases at J, leaving 6 bases unmatched. The CDR3 has 13 residues. The CDR3, as DNA: TGTGCCAGCAGTCTACGACAGGGACCACCCCTCCACTTT. Amino acid sequence: CASSLRQGPPLHF.

This clonotype occurred many times. The gene calls are TRBV20-1 and TRBJ2-1; 11 bases are a match to TRBD2. Germline CDR1 and CDR2: DFQATT and SNEGSKA (reference sequence). Unmatched junction bases numbered 9, after V lost 1 base and J lost 1 base. The CDR3 has 18 amino acids. Here the CDR3 reads CSARAVASGGRSYNEQFF. CDR3 DNA: TGCAGTGCTAGAGCCGTGGCTAGCGGGGGGCGGTCCTACAATGAGCAGTTCTTC.

As for this clonotype: Its ends do not fully match the called genes, so a read error is possible. V is TRBV7-2 and J is TRBJ2-7; D call uncertain. CDR3 length: 12 residues. The germline CDR1 and CDR2 sequences are SGHTA and FQGNSA. CDR3 sequence (DNA): TGTGCCAGCAGCTCAAGCTCCTACGAGCGGTACTTC. It is translated as CASSSSSYERYF. The whole variable domain, remainder taken from reference TRBV7-2 and TRBJ2-7, is GAGVSQSPSNKVTEKGKDVELRCDPISGHTALYWYRQSLGQGLEFLIYFQGNSAPDKSGLPSDRFSAERTGGSVSTLTIQRTQQEDSAVYLCASSSSSYERYFGPGTRLTVT.

This clonotype was detected only a few times. V and J are TRBV6-1 and TRBJ1-1; possibly TRBD1 for D (5 bases). Per the germline V gene, CDR1 is MNHNS and CDR2 is SASEGT. The CDR3 length is 15 residues. Trimming left V 2 bases short and J 2 bases short, with 12 bases between. CDR3 protein: CASSEQGGGNTEAFF. The CDR3 nucleotides read TGTGCCAGCAGTGAACAGGGAGGTGGTAACACTGAAGCTTTCTTT.

There are a few counts of this clonotype. V and J are TRBV27 and TRBJ2-7; D is unresolved. The CDR3 is made up of 9 amino acids. The V end was cut by 8 bases, the J end by 3 bases, with 2 bases between. Germline loops: CDR1 MNHEY, CDR2 SMNVEV (reference sequence). The CDR3 loop is CASHYEQYF. CDR3 nucleotide sequence: TGTGCCAGCCACTACGAGCAGTACTTC.

V usage is TRBV7-9 and J usage is TRBJ2-7; TRBD1 matches at 9 bases. The length of the CDR3 is 15 residues. The ends lost 5 bases at V and 2 bases at J; junction bases unmatched: 7. Per germline, CDR1 SEHNR and CDR2 FQNEAQ (reference sequence). The CDR3 protein is CASSPADRGTYEQYF. CDR3 DNA: TGTGCCAGCAGCCCAGCGGACAGGGGTACCTACGAGCAGTACTTC. Full variable domain (remainder filled in from reference TRBV7-9 and TRBJ2-7): DTGVSQNPRHKITKRGQNVTFRCDPISEHNRLYWYRQTLGQGPEFLTYFQNEAQLEKSRLLSDRFSAERPKGSFSTLEIQRTEQGDSAMYLCASSPADRGTYEQYFGPGTRLTVT.

V is TRBV29-1 and J is TRBJ2-1; tentative D call: TRBD2 (5 bases). Germline V CDR1 and CDR2: SQVTM, ANQGSEA. V was trimmed by 4 bases and J by 4 bases, leaving 11 bases between them. This CDR3 contains 13 residues. CDR3 nucleotides: TGCAGCGTTGCCCTAGCTCCGTACAATGAGCAGTTCTTC. This encodes CSVALAPYNEQFF.

This clonotype was seen more than once but under ten times. V usage is TRBV7-2 and J usage is TRBJ2-1, with TRBD2 identical over 15 bases. V was pared by 0 bases and J by 9 bases, with 0 bases of the junction left unmatched. CDR3 length equals 15 residues. Per the germline V gene, CDR1 is SGHTA and CDR2 is FQGNSA. CDR3 DNA: TGTGCCAGCAGCTTAGCGGGACTAGCGGGGGGTGAGCAGTTCTTC. Protein sequence: CASSLAGLAGGEQFF. Full variable domain (outside the CDR3, taken from reference TRBV7-2 and TRBJ2-1): GAGVSQSPSNKVTEKGKDVELRCDPISGHTALYWYRQSLGQGLEFLIYFQGNSAPDKSGLPSDRFSAERTGGSVSTLTIQRTQQEDSAVYLCASSLAGLAGGEQFFGPGTRLTVL.

This clonotype was seen a few times. The chain couples TRBV4-1 to TRBJ2-4; 9 bases align to TRBD1. Germline CDR1 MGHRA, CDR2 YSYEKL. The CDR3 length is 16 residues. V shed 0 bases, J shed 2 bases, and the junction held 2 bases outside the gene matches. CDR3 protein: CASSQDGTGPKNIQYF. The CDR3 coding sequence is TGCGCCAGCAGCCAAGACGGGACAGGGCCCAAAAACATTCAGTACTTC.

This rearrangement joins TRBV27 to TRBJ1-5; 7 bases line up with TRBD1. In germline, CDR1 is MNHEY, CDR2 SMNVEV (reference sequence). Trimming cost V 8 bases and J 0 bases; bases outside gene matches: 10. The CDR3 covers 16 residues. The CDR3, as DNA: TGTGCCAGCGCTATCCGGACAGGTCCTAGCAATCAGCCCCAGCATTTT. This sequence encodes CASAIRTGPSNQPQHF.

In its sample, this clonotype was seen a few times. This rearrangement joins TRBV7-2 to TRBJ2-3; D is ambiguous. The CDR3 sequence is 16 residues long. CDR1 and CDR2 from the germline V gene are SGHTA and FQGNSA. V was cut by 1 base and J by 1 base, with 12 bases left in between. CDR3 nucleotides: TGTGCCAGCAGCTTAGGTGTTGTCCGGGGCACAGATACGCAGTATTTT. The encoded protein is CASSLGVVRGTDTQYF.

The table lists this clonotype with a few counts. The CDR3 sequence: CSARERTGAYNEQFF. The DNA for the CDR3 is TGCAGTGCTAGAGAGAGGACAGGAGCCTACAATGAGCAGTTCTTC. The rearrangement uses TRBV20-1 and TRBJ2-1; 7 bases map to TRBD1. CDR1 is DFQATT, CDR2 SNEGSKA, per germline (reference sequence). This CDR3 spans 15 amino acids. J gave up 2 bases and V 0 bases, and 4 bases lay outside the gene matches.

The CDR3 sequence is CASSSLPLGGGSNQPQHF. CDR3 coding DNA: TGTGCCAGCAGTTCCCTCCCGTTGGGGGGAGGGAGCAATCAGCCCCAGCATTTT. The chain uses TRBV27 and TRBJ1-5; the D gene is possibly TRBD1 (5 bases). Per germline, CDR1 MNHEY and CDR2 SMNVEV (reference sequence). The CDR3 is 18 amino acids. V lost 4 bases to trimming and J lost 1 base, with 20 bases between them.

V gene TRBV27 combines with J gene TRBJ2-3; 15 positions match TRBD2. After removal of 4 bases from V and 6 bases from J, the junction contained 14 bases not matched to a gene. The CDR3 is 19 residues long. Per the germline V gene, CDR1 is MNHEY and CDR2 is SMNVEV (reference sequence). This chain's CDR3 is CASSSSPGLAGGGVDTQYF. The CDR3, as DNA: TGTGCCAGCAGTTCCTCTCCGGGACTAGCGGGGGGTGGGGTGGATACGCAGTATTTT.

The gene calls are TRBV27 and TRBJ1-5, with D possibly being TRBD1 (6 bases). The germline V gene encodes CDR1 MNHEY and CDR2 SMNVEV (reference sequence). The CDR3 has 16 amino acids. V lost 1 base, J lost 3 bases, and 13 bases lay in between. The CDR3, as DNA: TGTGCCAGCAGTTTATTGGCAGGGGTGGACAATCAGCCCCAGCATTTT. Protein: CASSLLAGVDNQPQHF.

The chain joins TRBV3-1 to TRBJ2-5; 7 bases line up with TRBD2. The J call may be faulty, since TRBJ2-4 better matches the DNA end. The germline V gene encodes CDR1 LGHDT and CDR2 YNNKEL (reference sequence). There are 16 residues in the CDR3. This CDR3 reads CASSQVTRAGRYIQYF. As DNA, the CDR3 is TGTGCCAGCAGCCAAGTCACCCGAGCGGGGAGATACATTCAGTACTTC.

This chain connects TRBV7-2 to TRBJ2-3, with D possibly being TRBD2 (6 bases). The V end was cut by 2 bases, the J end by 6 bases, with 21 bases between. The CDR3 covers 17 residues. Germline-derived CDR1 and CDR2 are SGHTA and FQGNSA. Written as DNA, the CDR3 is TGTGCCAGCAGCTTAAGGAGGGGATTTGGCCAACGGGATACGCAGTATTTT. Protein product: CASSLRRGFGQRDTQYF.

This clonotype was counted between two and nine times. This chain connects TRBV6-2 or TRBV6-3 to TRBJ2-5; the match to TRBD2 covers 9 bases. The CDR3 covers 14 residues. From germline, CDR1 is MNHEY and CDR2 SVGEGT. J gave up 5 bases and V 6 bases, and 7 bases lay outside the gene matches. CDR3 DNA sequence: TGTGCCAGCAGGAGACTAGCGGCCGTGGAGACCCAGTACTTC. It yields the protein CASRRLAAVETQYF.

The chain is built from TRBV7-2 and TRBJ2-5; the D call may be TRBD1 or TRBD2 (6 bases each). Per the germline V gene, CDR1 is SGHTA and CDR2 is FQGNSA. With 2 bases removed from V and 5 bases from J, the gap between germline ends came to 15 bases. The CDR3 runs 15 residues. CDR3 loop: CASSLTPGGSETQYF. DNA for the CDR3: TGTGCCAGCAGCTTAACCCCCGGGGGCTCGGAGACCCAGTACTTC.